This T cell receptor beta chain was sequenced during a study of T cell responses to AZD1222 COVID-19 vaccine (dated by TCRdb to about 2021). Background on the whole study: TCR sequencing was performed for 230 to 250 trial participants, of whom around 200 were given two doses of AZD1222 and approximately 25 were given two doses of MenACWY control vaccine. Enrollment into the trials was organized by age into subgroups of 18-55, 56-69 and 70-plus years, and those subgroups contained roughly 150, 30 and 60 TCR-sequenced participants, respectively. Study-wide conclusions, independent of this receptor: The whole spike protein was spanned by vaccine-associated CD4 TCRs, and dominant responses were seen in regions 160-218 and 743-854. Conclusions about previously exposed vaccinees are limited because only a handful of AZD1222 recipients were SARS-CoV-2 seropositive at baseline. The 56-69-year group was small, and its depth increase did not reach significance, likely because of low power. After two AZD1222 doses, spike-specific TCR breadth and depth were significantly higher than at day 0 and than in MenACWY recipients. Because no day 14 peak-response samples were available, the repertoires could be characterized only after the peak T cell response. Reportedly, close to half of the unique spike-specific TCRs recognized epitopes lying outside the regions that are mutated in the B.1.351 and B.1.1.7 variants. Participants were mostly white British, with more females than males. The authors suggested clonal diversity may have been underestimated.

This clone turned up a few times. The target of this receptor is not known. Base quality data are lacking; no much larger clone is found one base away. The CDR3 runs 17 amino acids, cysteine and phenylalanine included. Only the CDR3 part of the read is kept: 51 bases, read in frame from the first base. Trimming at the junction amounts to 4 bases on V and 5 bases on J, and the germline ends lie 20 bases apart. CDR1 is given as LGHDT and CDR2 as YNNKEL, both from the germline V gene (reference sequence). The CDR3 regions of human TCRbeta chains were subjected to immunosequencing. The paper's processing steps were these. Repertoire TCRs were matched against a reference library of SARS-CoV-2-specific TCRs generated with the MIRA antigen-specificity platform. Breadth was defined as the fraction of unique TCRs that were SARS-CoV-2-associated, and depth was defined as the fraction of total T cells that were SARS-CoV-2-associated. Each spike-specific TCR was assigned to its reactive spike region and to a CD4 or CD8 class using the MIRA data. Log10-transformed breadth and depth values were compared by one-way ANOVA with Sidak's multiple comparisons tests. Not all clones reach the TCRdb copy of this immuneACCESS table, which keeps in-frame sequences only. Checked studies attribute under half of the gap to unresolved V genes and leave the rest unexplained. V and J calls plus clone size are reproduced from that table; the DNA served to infer D and trimming. In this sample the table shows roughly 150,000 clones, approximately 91% of which occur a single time. The ten largest clones add up to roughly 1.2% of the sample.

The time point label, read with the paper, signifies: about 28 days (+/-7) after the second vaccine dose. AZD1222 recipients given second doses at about 4 weeks or at about 12 weeks were pooled, since spike-specific TCR depth and breadth were not found to differ between the two schedules. Vaccinee samples were obtained from the UK trials COV001 and COV002, which included a single-blind randomized controlled phase 2/3 trial of AZD1222 (ChAdOx1 nCoV-19) in healthy adults. For TCRbeta chain sequencing, PBMC samples were collected from trial participants at day 0 and at day 28 after the second dose. The TCR originated in an adult who received the AZD1222 COVID-19 vaccine. Here the chain combines TRBV3-1 (or the pseudogene TRBV3-2) and TRBJ2-2, with a tentative D gene TRBD1 over 6 matching bases. Sequencing was performed on peripheral blood, taken 28 days after the second AZD1222 dose. This receptor has the CDR3 CASSPRQVKSVTGELFF. The DNA sequence is TGTGCCAGCAGCCCTAGACAGGTGAAGAGTGTAACCGGGGAGCTGTTTTTT.